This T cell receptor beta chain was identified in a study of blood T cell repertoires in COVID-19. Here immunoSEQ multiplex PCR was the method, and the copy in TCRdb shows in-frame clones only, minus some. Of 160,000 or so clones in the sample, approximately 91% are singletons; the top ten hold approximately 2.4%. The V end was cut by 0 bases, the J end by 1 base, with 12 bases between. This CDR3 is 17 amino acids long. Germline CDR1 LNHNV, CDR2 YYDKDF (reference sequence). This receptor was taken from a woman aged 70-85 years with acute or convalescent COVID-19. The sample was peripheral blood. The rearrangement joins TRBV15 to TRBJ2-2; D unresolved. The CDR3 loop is CATSRDWNGVNTGELFF. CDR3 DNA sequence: TGTGCCACCAGCAGAGATTGGAATGGAGTGAACACCGGGGAGCTGTTTTTT.